This TCR beta chain was sequenced for a study of OX40 agonist ivuxolimab in advanced cancers. Overall study context: Hepatocellular carcinoma, melanoma, renal cell or head and neck cancer occurred in dose-escalation patients.

Within the sample, this clone is medium-sized (0.01 to 0.1%). Repertoires were generated with immunoSEQ multiplex PCR, while TCRdb's copy carries only in-frame clones and drops some. This sample carries 94,000 or so clones, approximately 84% of them seen once, and the ten largest clones take around 5.8%. V lost 3 bases to trimming and J lost 3 bases, with 5 bases between them. The CDR3 sequence is 11 residues long. The germline V gene encodes CDR1 GTSNPN and CDR2 SVGIG (reference sequence). The source was CD4+ or CD8+ T cells sorted from blood, collected in a trial of the OX40 agonist ivuxolimab. The rearrangement uses TRBV30 and TRBJ1-1; no clear D. This sequence was found in an adult with an advanced solid tumor such as melanoma, head and neck, liver or kidney cancer. CDR3 sequence: CAWSYDTEAFF. DNA of the CDR3: TGTGCCTGGAGCTACGACACTGAAGCTTTCTTT. Using reference TRBV30 and TRBJ1-1 for the parts outside the CDR3, the full variable domain is SQTIHQWPATLVQPVGSPLSLECTVEGTSNPNLYWYRQAAGRGLQLLFYSVGIGQISSEVPQNLSASRPQDRQFILSSKKLLLSDSGFYLCAWSYDTEAFFGQGTRLTVV.